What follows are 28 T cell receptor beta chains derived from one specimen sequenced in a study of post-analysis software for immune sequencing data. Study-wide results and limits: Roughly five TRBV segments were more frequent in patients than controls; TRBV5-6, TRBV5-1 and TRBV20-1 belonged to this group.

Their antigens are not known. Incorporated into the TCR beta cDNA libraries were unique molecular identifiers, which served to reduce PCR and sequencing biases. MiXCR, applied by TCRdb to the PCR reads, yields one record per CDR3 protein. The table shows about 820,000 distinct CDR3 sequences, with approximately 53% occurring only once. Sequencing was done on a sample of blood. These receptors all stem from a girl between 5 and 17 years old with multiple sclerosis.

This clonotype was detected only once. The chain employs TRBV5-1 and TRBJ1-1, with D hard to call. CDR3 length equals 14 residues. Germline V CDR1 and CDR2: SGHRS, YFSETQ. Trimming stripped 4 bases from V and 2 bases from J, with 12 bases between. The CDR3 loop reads CASSPGGLNTEAFF. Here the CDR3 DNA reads TGCGCCAGCAGCCCCGGCGGCCTCAACACTGAAGCTTTCTTT.

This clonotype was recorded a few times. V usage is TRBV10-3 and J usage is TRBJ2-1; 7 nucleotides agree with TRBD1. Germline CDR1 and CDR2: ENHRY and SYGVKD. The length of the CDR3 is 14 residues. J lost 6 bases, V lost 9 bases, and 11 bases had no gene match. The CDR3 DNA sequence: TGTGCCATAGCAGGGACAGAGAGTGGCAATGAGCAGTTCTTC. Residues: CAIAGTESGNEQFF.

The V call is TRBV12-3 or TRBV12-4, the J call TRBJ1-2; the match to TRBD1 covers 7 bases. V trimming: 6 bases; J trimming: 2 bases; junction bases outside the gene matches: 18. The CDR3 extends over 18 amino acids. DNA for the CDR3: TGTGCCAGCAGCAAAATACCACAGGGGACACACAACAACTATGGCTACACCTTC. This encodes CASSKIPQGTHNNYGYTF.

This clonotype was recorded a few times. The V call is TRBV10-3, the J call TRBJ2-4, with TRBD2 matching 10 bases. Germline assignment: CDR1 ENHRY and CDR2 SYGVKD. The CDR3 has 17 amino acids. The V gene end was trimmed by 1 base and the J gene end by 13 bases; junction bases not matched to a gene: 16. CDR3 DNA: TGTGCCATCAGTGAGTTAGCGGGAGGCCGACTTAACAATGAGCAGTACTTC. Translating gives CAISELAGGRLNNEQYF.

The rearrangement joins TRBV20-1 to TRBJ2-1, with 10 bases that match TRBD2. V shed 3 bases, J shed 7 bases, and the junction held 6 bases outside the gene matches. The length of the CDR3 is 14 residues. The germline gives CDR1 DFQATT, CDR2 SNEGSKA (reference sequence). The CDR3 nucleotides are TGCAGTGCTAGCGCTAGCGGGAGAATAAATGAGCAGTTCTTC. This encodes CSASASGRINEQFF.

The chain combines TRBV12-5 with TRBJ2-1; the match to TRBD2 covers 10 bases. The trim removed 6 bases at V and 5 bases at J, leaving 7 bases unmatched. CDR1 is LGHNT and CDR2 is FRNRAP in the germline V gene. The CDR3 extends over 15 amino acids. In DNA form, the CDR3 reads TGTGCTAGTGGATCTAGCGGGAGAAATCACAATGAGCAGTTCTTC. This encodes CASGSSGRNHNEQFF.

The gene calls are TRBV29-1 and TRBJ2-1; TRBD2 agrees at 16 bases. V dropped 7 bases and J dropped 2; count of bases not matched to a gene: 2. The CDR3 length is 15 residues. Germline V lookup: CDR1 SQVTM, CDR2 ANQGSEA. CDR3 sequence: CSAGTSGRAYNEQFF. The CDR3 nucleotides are TGCAGCGCGGGGACTAGCGGGAGGGCCTACAATGAGCAGTTCTTC.

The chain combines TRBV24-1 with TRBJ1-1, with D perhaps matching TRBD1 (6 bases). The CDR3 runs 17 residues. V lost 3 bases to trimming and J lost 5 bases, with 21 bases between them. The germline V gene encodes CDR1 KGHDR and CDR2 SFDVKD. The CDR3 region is CATSDQGSLSVGTEAFF. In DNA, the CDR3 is TGTGCCACCAGTGATCAGGGGTCATTATCCGTGGGGACTGAAGCTTTCTTT.

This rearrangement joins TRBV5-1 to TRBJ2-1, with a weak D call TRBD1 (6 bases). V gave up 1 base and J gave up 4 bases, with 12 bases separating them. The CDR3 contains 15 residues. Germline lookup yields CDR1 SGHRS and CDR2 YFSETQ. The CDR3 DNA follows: TGCGCCAGCAGCTTGATACCTACAGGGTACAATGAGCAGTTCTTC. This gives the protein CASSLIPTGYNEQFF. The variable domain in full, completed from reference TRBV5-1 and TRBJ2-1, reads KAGVTQTPRYLIKTRGQQVTLSCSPISGHRSVSWYQQTPGQGLQFLFEYFSETQRNKGNFPGRFSGRQFSNSRSEMNVSTLELGDSALYLCASSLIPTGYNEQFFGPGTRLTVL.

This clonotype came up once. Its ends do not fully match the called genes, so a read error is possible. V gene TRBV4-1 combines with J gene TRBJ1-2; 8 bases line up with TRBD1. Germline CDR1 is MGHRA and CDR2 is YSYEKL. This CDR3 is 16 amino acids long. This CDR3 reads CASSLQLGDRTDGYTF. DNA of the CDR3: TGTGCCAGCAGCCTCCAACTGGGGGACAGGACGGATGGCTACACCTTC.

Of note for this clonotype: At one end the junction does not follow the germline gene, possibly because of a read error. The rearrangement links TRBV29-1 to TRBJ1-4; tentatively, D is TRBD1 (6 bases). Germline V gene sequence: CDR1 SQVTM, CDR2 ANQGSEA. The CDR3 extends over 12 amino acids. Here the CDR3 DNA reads TGCAGCGGCGGGACATTTAATGAAAAACGGTTTTTT. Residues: CSGGTFNEKRFF.

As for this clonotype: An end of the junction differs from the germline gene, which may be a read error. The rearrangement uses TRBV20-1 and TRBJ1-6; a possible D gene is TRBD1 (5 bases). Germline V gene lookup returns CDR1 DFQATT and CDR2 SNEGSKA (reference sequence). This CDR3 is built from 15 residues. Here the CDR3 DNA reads TGCAGTGCTAGAGAACAGGAGATTGGTAATTCGCCCCTCCACTTT. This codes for CSAREQEIGNSPLHF.

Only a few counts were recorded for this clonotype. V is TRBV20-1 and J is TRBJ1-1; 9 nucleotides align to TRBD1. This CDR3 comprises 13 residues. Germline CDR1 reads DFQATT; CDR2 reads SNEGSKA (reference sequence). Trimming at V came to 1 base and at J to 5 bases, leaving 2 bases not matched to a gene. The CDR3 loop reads CSARADRGTEAFF. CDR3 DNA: TGCAGTGCTAGAGCGGACAGGGGTACTGAAGCTTTCTTT.

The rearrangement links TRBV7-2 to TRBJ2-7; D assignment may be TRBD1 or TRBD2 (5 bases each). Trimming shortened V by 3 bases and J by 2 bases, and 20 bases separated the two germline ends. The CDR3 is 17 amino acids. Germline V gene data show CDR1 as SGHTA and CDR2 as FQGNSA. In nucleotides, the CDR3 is TGTGCCAGCAGCTTGGGGGTACTAGTTTACACCCCCTACGAGCAGTACTTC. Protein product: CASSLGVLVYTPYEQYF.

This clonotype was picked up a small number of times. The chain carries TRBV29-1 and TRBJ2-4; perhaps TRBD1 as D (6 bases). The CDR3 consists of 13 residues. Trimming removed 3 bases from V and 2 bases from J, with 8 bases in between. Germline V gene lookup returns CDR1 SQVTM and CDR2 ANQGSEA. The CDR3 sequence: CSVEGATKNIQYF. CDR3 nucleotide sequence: TGCAGCGTTGAGGGGGCGACCAAAAACATTCAGTACTTC. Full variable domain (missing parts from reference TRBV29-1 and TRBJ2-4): SAVISQKPSRDICQRGTSLTIQCQVDSQVTMMFWYRQQPGQSLTLIATANQGSEATYESGFVIDKFPISRPNLTFSTLTVSNMSPEDSSIYLCSVEGATKNIQYFGAGTRLSVL.

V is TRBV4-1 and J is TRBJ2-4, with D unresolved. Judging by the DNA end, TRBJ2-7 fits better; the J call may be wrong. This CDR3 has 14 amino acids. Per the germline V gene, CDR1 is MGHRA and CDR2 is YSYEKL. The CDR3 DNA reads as TGCGCCAGCAGCCAAGTCGCCGACATCTACGAGCAGTACTTC. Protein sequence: CASSQVADIYEQYF.

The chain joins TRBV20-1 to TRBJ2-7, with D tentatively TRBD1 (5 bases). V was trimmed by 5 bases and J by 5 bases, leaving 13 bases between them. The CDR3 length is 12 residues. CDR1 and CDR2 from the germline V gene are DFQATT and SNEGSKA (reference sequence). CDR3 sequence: CSAPMGPDEQYF. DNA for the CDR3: TGCAGTGCTCCTATGGGGCCGGACGAGCAGTACTTC.

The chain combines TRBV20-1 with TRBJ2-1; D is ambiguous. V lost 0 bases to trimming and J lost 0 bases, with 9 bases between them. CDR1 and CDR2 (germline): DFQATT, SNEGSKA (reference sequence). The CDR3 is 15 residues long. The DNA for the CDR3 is TGCAGTGCTAGAGATCCACAGAGCTCCTACAATGAGCAGTTCTTC. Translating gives CSARDPQSSYNEQFF.

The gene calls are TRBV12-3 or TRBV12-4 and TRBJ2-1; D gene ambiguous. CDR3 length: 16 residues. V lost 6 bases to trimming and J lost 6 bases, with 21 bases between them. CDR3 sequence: CASSPPGQAPTNEQFF. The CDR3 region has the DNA TGTGCCAGCAGCCCTCCCGGCCAGGCACCTACCAATGAGCAGTTCTTC.

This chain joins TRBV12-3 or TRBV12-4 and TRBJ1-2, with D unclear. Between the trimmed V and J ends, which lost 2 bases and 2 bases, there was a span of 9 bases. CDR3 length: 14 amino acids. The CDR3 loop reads CASSLWQPNYGYTF. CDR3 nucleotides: TGTGCCAGCAGTTTATGGCAACCGAACTATGGCTACACCTTC.

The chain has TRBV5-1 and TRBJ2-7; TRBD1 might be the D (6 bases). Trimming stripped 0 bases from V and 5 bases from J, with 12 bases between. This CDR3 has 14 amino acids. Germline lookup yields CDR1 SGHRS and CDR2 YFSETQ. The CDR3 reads CASSLGTAIDEQYF. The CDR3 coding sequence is TGCGCCAGCAGCTTGGGGACAGCGATTGACGAGCAGTACTTC.

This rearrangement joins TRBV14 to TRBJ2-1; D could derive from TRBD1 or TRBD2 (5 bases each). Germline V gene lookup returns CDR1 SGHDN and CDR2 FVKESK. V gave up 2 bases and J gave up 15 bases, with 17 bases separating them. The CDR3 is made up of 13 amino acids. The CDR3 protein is CASSQPGTSSSFF. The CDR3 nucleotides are TGTGCCAGCAGCCAACCCGGGACCTCTAGTTCGTTCTTC.

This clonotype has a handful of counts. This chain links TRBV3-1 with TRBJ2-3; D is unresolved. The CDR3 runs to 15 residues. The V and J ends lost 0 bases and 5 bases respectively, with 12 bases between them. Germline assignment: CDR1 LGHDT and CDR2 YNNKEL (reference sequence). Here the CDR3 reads CASSQDGGNGDTQYF. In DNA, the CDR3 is TGTGCCAGCAGCCAAGACGGTGGGAACGGAGATACGCAGTATTTT.

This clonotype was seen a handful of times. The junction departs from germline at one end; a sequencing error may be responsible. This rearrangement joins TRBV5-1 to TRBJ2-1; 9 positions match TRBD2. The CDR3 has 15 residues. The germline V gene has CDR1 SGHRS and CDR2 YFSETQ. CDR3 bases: TGTGCCAGCAGTTTACTGGCGGGGGGGGGAAATGAGCAGTTCTTC. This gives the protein CASSLLAGGGNEQFF.

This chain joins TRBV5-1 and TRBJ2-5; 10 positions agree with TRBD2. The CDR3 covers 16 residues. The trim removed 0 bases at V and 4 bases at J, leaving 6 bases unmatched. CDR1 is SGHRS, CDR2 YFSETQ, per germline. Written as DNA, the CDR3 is TGCGCCAGCAGCTTGGCTAGCCTAGCGGGAGCAGAGACCCAGTACTTC. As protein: CASSLASLAGAETQYF.

The CDR3 loop reads CANRAGSSEQYF. In DNA form, the CDR3 reads TGCGCCAACAGGGCAGGAAGTTCCGAGCAGTACTTC. This chain uses TRBV10-1 with TRBJ2-5; a weak D match, TRBD1 (6 bases). Near its end, the DNA agrees better with TRBJ2-7, so the J call may be wrong. There are 12 residues in the CDR3. Per germline, CDR1 WNHNN and CDR2 SYGVQD (reference sequence).

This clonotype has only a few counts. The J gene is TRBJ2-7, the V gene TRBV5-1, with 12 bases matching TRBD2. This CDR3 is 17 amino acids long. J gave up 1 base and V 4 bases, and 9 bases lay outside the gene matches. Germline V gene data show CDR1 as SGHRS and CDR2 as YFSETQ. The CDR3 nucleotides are TGCGCCAGCAGCCCGGCTGGACTAGCGGGATCTTCCTACGAGCAGTACTTC. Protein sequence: CASSPAGLAGSSYEQYF.

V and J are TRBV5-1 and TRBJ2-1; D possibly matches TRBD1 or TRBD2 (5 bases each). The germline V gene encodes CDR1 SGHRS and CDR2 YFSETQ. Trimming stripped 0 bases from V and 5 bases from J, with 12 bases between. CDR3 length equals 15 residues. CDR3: CASSLVGVGDNEQFF. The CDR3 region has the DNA TGCGCCAGCAGCTTGGTGGGGGTCGGAGACAATGAGCAGTTCTTC.